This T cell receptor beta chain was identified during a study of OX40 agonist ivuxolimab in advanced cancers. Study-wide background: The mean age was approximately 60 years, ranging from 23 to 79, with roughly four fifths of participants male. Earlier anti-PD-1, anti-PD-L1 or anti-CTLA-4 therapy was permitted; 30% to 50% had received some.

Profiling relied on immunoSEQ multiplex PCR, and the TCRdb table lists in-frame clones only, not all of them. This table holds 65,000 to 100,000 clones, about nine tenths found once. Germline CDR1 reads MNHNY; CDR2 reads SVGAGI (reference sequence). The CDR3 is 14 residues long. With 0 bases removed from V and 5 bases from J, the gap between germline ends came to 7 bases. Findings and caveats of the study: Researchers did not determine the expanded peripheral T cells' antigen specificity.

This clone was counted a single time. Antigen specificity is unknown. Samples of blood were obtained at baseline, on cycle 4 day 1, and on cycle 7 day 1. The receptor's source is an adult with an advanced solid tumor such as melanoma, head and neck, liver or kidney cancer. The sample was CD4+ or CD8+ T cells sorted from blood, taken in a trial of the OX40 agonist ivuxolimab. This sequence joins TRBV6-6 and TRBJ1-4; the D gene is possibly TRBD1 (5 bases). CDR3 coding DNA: TGTGCCAGCAGTTACTCCGAGGGGAATGAAAAACTGTTTTTT. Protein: CASSYSEGNEKLFF.